These T cell receptor beta chains were read from a single sample in a study of blood T cell repertoires in COVID-19. Libraries were prepared by immunoSEQ multiplex PCR; TCRdb keeps only in-frame clonotypes and omits some of them. Of 80,000 to 95,000 clones in the sample, approximately 80% were seen once. Sequenced input: peripheral blood. The receptors shown here come from a man of 80 years or more with acute or convalescent COVID-19. Each CDR3 is given without its conserved first and last residue. Each record gives: clone size, V gene, CDR3 protein. Clone size appears in some rows only: once, few, many, or a class for an expanded clone.

-	TRBV4-3	ASSQGARGSYEQY
-	TRBV30	AWGTGTVSYNEQF
-	TRBV5-6	ASRGQPTDTQY
-	TRBV30	AWGDAGRLSYEQY
-	TRBV6-2/TRBV6-3	ASSYGGGNTIY
-	TRBV28	ASTFPGGSYEGYT
-	TRBV6-5	ASSLAGGLAGELF
once	TRBV5-4	ASSIRDRGNIQY
-	TRBV19	ASNGGQGPNSPLH
-	TRBV18	ASSPPGAQRSPLH
-	TRBV18	ASSREDTQY
-	TRBV11-1	ASSFLAGASYEQY
-	TRBV19	ASSRRTGPETQY
-	TRBV20-1	SASQGGQAF
-	TRBV18	ASSLIFDRGMNTEAF
few	TRBV5-1	ASSSATGLEQY
-	TRBV2	ASSEATGNSPLH
-	TRBV29-1	SVEEAGGYT
-	TRBV27	ASSLSAGSTDTQY
-	TRBV5-5	ASSLGAGVGETQY
-	TRBV28	ASSLADRDNEQF
-	TRBV30	AWSVGEDTEAF
once	TRBV3-1/TRBV3-2	ASSLLENEQF
-	TRBV2	ASSVLNTEAF
-	TRBV6-5	ASKEGVVNTEAF
few	TRBV5-4	ASSIRTSGPWDEQF
-	TRBV13	ASSLRVAGTFGANVLT
-	TRBV7-9	ASSPRTVTYEQY